The 2 T cell receptor beta chains below all came from one sample that was sequenced in a study of identical twins. TCRdb analysed the 5' RACE reads with MiXCR anew, one entry per CDR3 protein. Altogether roughly 750,000 distinct CDR3 sequences are present, around 20% being singletons, with the ten largest covering approximately 4.3%. These data also formed part of another study, on T cells expressing NK-cell markers.

The sequenced sample consisted of PBMCs. The receptors were sampled from a woman aged 18-29 years in good health.

The chain recombines TRBV5-6 with TRBJ2-7, with 11 bases that match TRBD2. Losses at the gene ends were 4 bases for V and 4 bases for J; bases not matched to a gene: 7. The CDR3 length is 15 residues. CDR1 is SGHDT, CDR2 YYEEEE, per germline. This CDR3 reads CASSLTPSGRYEQYF. The DNA for the CDR3 is TGTGCCAGCAGCCTAACACCTAGCGGGAGGTACGAGCAGTACTTC. The full variable domain, completed using reference TRBV5-6 and TRBJ2-7, is DAGVTQSPTHLIKTRGQQVTLRCSPKSGHDTVSWYQQALGQGPQFIFQYYEEEERQRGNFPDRFSGHQFPNYSSELNVNALLLGDSALYLCASSLTPSGRYEQYFGPGTRLTVT.

This clonotype was seen ten or more times. V gene TRBV20-1 combines with J gene TRBJ1-1; no reliable D call. V was trimmed by 5 bases and J by 6 bases, leaving 13 bases between them. Germline V gene lookup returns CDR1 DFQATT and CDR2 SNEGSKA (reference sequence). This CDR3 contains 12 residues. The CDR3 DNA reads TGCAGTGCTGTTACACTAACTCCTGAAGCTTTCTTT. This codes for CSAVTLTPEAFF.